This T cell receptor beta chain was recovered during a study of Ad26.COV2.S vaccination and SARS-CoV-2 variants. Study details: Sample donor was a member of the COV1001 Ad26.COV2.S trial arm. Intramuscular Ad26.COV2.S at 5x10^10 or 1x10^11 viral particles.

The treatment was: approximately 18 received Ad26.COV2.S at low or high dose, single or two shots; about 5 received placebo; per-sample allocation not given. Sampling was done on day 63 after the first vaccine or placebo injection. An Ad26 vector that expressed Wuhan-strain SARS-CoV-2 spike constituted the vaccine. The CDR3 sequence is 14 residues long. Trimming at V came to 4 bases and at J to 2 bases, leaving 6 bases not matched to a gene. The V gene's germline CDR1 is SGHRS and CDR2 YFSETQ. Sequenced by immunoSEQ multiplex PCR; TCRdb stores in-frame clones only, minus some. The profile shows some 480,000 clones, around 88% of them singletons.

The receptor's source is a person between 18 and 65 years old who received the Ad26.COV2.S COVID-19 vaccine or a placebo. V and J are TRBV5-1 and TRBJ2-7; the match to TRBD2 covers 7 bases. The sample here was peripheral blood, taken in a trial of Ad26.COV2.S vaccine versus placebo. The CDR3 nucleotides are TGCGCCAGCAGCCCTGGGGGGGATGCCTACGAGCAGTACTTC. Residues: CASSPGGDAYEQYF.